A single sample gave rise to the 2 T cell receptor beta chains below, sequenced in a study of cytomegalovirus exposure and HLA in healthy donors. PCR was performed using 60 Vbeta and 13 Jbeta primers. Method: immunoSEQ multiplex PCR; TCRdb's copy keeps in-frame clones and lacks some. In all, the sample yields about 190,000 clones. What was sequenced was PBMCs. Receptors originate from a woman younger than 45 in good health and CMV-seropositive.

This sequence joins TRBV7-8 and TRBJ2-3, with D hard to call. CDR3 length: 11 amino acids. Trimming cost V 5 bases and J 11 bases, with 11 bases left between them. Germline V gene data show CDR1 as SGHVS and CDR2 as FQNEAQ. CDR3 coding DNA: TGTGCCAGCAGCCCGACATACATGCAGTATTTT. It is translated as CASSPTYMQYF.

V and J are TRBV15 and TRBJ2-7; 14 bases are a match to TRBD2. Losses at the gene ends were 0 bases for V and 6 bases for J; bases not matched to a gene: 7. The CDR3 has 17 amino acids. CDR1 and CDR2 (germline): LNHNV, YYDKDF (reference sequence). The CDR3 reads CATSRDRGLAGVGEQYF. As DNA, the CDR3 is TGTGCCACCAGCAGAGACCGGGGACTAGCGGGGGTAGGCGAGCAGTACTTC.